This T cell receptor (beta chain) was recovered during a study of OX40 agonist ivuxolimab in advanced cancers. The V gene lost 2 bases and the J gene lost 14 bases, with 19 bases spanning the gap. The CDR3 consists of 14 residues. Looked up from germline, CDR1 is MNHNS and CDR2 is SASEGT. Turning to this clone: The antigen remains unidentified.

Libraries were prepared by immunoSEQ multiplex PCR; TCRdb keeps only in-frame clonotypes and omits some of them. Among more than 60,000 clones listed, 81% were seen once. Study results and limitations: Some patients who did not respond also had low normalized T-cell clonal expansion. Expanded peripheral T cell antigen specificity was not determined.

The gene calls are TRBV6-1 and TRBJ1-5, with D tentatively TRBD1 (5 bases). The sample here was CD4+ or CD8+ T cells sorted from blood, taken in a trial of the OX40 agonist ivuxolimab. This receptor was obtained from an adult with an advanced solid tumor such as melanoma, head and neck, liver or kidney cancer. The CDR3 spells CASSETQRQIGEHF. The DNA for the CDR3 is TGTGCCAGCAGTGAAACCCAGAGACAGATCGGGGAGCATTTT.